The sequence of this TCR beta chain was determined in a study of T cell repertoires in cytomegalovirus infection. On the study more broadly: Alongside well-studied HLA-B-restricted CMV epitopes, recently identified HLA-C-restricted CMV epitopes were also used. Evidence of both CMV infection and a matching HLA type came from public TCR beta signatures. Study conclusions and caveats: Cumulative frequency (of public TCR beta family members) identified carriers of CMV plus the relevant HLA. Within the response measured ex vivo, HLA-C-restricted CMV-specific TCR beta clonotypes were dominant.

MiXCR was run by TCRdb on the reads, yielding one entry per CDR3 protein. The sample includes 100,000 to 150,000 distinct CDR3 sequences, over 25% of them seen just once. This clonotype was counted at least ten times. Its antigen is not known. This CDR3 comprises 16 residues. Trimming at V came to 4 bases and at J to 3 bases, leaving 8 bases not matched to a gene. This specimen consisted of CD8+ T cells from cultured PBMCs, obtained from culture after CMV antigen stimulation. The receptor comes from a human donor in good health (CMV status not recorded). Some clones in this sample may be carry-over from other donors' samples. The rearrangement joins TRBV12-3 or TRBV12-4 to TRBJ2-1; TRBD2 agrees at 8 bases. CDR3 protein: CASSSGAGGFYNEQFF. As DNA, the CDR3 is TGTGCCAGCAGTTCTGGGGCGGGGGGCTTCTACAATGAGCAGTTCTTC.